The 9 T cell receptor beta chains given below trace back to one sample, sequenced in a study of beta chain features in type 1 diabetes. Since all of the isolated RNA was reverse transcribed, expressed TCRB transcripts were what got sequenced. Profiled with immunoSEQ multiplex PCR; TCRdb holds only in-frame clones, not every one. The sample carries hundreds of thousands of clones, approximately 15% recorded once. Sequencing input: central memory CD4+ T cells from blood. These receptors were obtained from a man aged 25-40 years in good health.

The chain is built from TRBV7-8 and TRBJ1-5; D unclear. V was trimmed by 1 base and J by 3 bases, leaving 10 bases between them. The CDR3 covers 15 residues. Germline values: CDR1 SGHVS, CDR2 FQNEAQ. The CDR3 DNA reads as TGTGCCAGCAGCTTAGATGGGGATTTCAATCAGCCCCAGCATTTT. Its protein is CASSLDGDFNQPQHF.

This clone was observed at least ten times. V usage is TRBV18 and J usage is TRBJ2-2; D gene ambiguous. The CDR3 loop spans 15 amino acids. Looked up from germline, CDR1 is KGHSH and CDR2 is LQKENI. V dropped 8 bases and J dropped 0 bases, with 13 bases sitting between them. The CDR3: CASPKEGANTGELFF. The DNA of the CDR3 is TGTGCCAGCCCTAAGGAAGGAGCGAACACCGGGGAGCTGTTTTTT.

The chain couples TRBV6-5 to TRBJ2-3, with 9 bases matching TRBD2. Trimming removed 8 bases from V and 4 bases from J; junction bases left unmatched: 10. The CDR3 has 15 amino acids. Germline CDR1 reads MNHEY; CDR2 reads SVGAGI. In DNA, the CDR3 is TGTGCCAGCCATGGGCTAGCGGGGTCCTCAGATACGCAGTATTTT. This translates into CASHGLAGSSDTQYF.

This clone appeared a few times. The chain recombines TRBV6-1 with TRBJ2-1; D unclear. The CDR3 totals 11 residues. The V end lost 2 bases, the J end lost 12 bases, and 8 bases lay between the germline ends. Germline V gene sequence: CDR1 MNHNS, CDR2 SASEGT. The CDR3 protein is CASSERLGQFF. In DNA, the CDR3 is TGTGCCAGCAGTGAACGGTTAGGGCAGTTCTTC.

The V call is TRBV19, the J call TRBJ2-2; D remains ambiguous. The V gene lost 5 bases and the J gene lost 0 bases, with 7 bases spanning the gap. From germline, CDR1 is LNHDA and CDR2 SQIVND (reference sequence). The CDR3 has 14 amino acids. The CDR3 is CASSEWTNTGELFF. The CDR3 coding sequence is TGTGCCAGTAGTGAGTGGACGAACACCGGGGAGCTGTTTTTT.

This clone was counted a few times. The chain is built from TRBV9 and TRBJ2-3; D remains unclear. This CDR3 is built from 14 residues. From germline, CDR1 is SGDLS and CDR2 YYNGEE. Trimming left V 0 bases short and J 3 bases short, with 8 bases between. CDR3: CASSVGGWTDTQYF. DNA for the CDR3: TGTGCCAGCAGCGTAGGGGGATGGACAGATACGCAGTATTTT.

V and J are TRBV5-1 and TRBJ2-5; 12 bases agree with TRBD2. Germline values: CDR1 SGHRS, CDR2 YFSETQ. This CDR3 comprises 15 residues. J was trimmed by 9 bases and V by 6 bases; bases with no gene match: 12. The CDR3 DNA reads TGCGCCAGCACTCTCCGACCCGGGACTAGCGGGCCCCAGTACTTC. Translating gives CASTLRPGTSGPQYF.

The J gene is TRBJ2-5, the V gene TRBV27; D tentatively reads TRBD1 or TRBD2 (5 bases each). The V gene's germline CDR1 is MNHEY and CDR2 SMNVEV (reference sequence). This CDR3 is built from 16 residues. The V gene lost 8 bases and the J gene lost 5 bases, with 24 bases spanning the gap. CDR3: CASCARPGGVGETQYF. DNA for the CDR3: TGTGCCAGCTGCGCTAGACCTGGGGGTGTCGGGGAGACCCAGTACTTC.

This clone appeared a few times. Different DNA sequences within this sample yield the same CDR3. The rearrangement links TRBV6-5 to TRBJ1-2; D unresolved. CDR3 length: 13 residues. Per the germline V gene, CDR1 is MNHEY and CDR2 is SVGAGI. Trimming left V 2 bases short and J 2 bases short, with 6 bases between. CDR3 amino acids: CASSYDGNYGYTF. The CDR3 DNA is TGTGCCAGCAGTTACGACGGAAACTATGGCTACACCTTC.